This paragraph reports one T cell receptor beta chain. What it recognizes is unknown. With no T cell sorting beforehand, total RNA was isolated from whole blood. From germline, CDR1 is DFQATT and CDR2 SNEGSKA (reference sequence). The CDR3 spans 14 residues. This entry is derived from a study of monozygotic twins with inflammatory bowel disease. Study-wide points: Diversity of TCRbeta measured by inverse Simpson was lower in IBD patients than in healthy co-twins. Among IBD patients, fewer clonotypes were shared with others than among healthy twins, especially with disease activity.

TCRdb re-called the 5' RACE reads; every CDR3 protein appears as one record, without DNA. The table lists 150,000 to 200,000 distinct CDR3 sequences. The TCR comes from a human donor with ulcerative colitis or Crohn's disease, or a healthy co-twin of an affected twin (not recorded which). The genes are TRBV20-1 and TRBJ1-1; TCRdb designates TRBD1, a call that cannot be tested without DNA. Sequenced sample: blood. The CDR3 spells CSARDRWGREEAFF.